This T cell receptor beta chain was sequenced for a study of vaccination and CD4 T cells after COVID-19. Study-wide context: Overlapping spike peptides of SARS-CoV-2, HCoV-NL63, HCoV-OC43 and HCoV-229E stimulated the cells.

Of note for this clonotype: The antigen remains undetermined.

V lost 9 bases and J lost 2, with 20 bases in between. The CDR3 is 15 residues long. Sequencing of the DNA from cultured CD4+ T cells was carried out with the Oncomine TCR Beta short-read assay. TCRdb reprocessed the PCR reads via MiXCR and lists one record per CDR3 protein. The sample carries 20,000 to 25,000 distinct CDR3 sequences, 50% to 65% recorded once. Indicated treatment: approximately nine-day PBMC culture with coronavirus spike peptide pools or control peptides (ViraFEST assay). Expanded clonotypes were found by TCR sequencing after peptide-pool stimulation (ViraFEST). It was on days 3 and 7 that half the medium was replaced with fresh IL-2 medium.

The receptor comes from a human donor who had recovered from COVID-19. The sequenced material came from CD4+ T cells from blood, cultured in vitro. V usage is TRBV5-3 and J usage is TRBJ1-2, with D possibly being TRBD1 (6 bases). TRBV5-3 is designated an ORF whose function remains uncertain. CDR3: CAIPEGGALNYGYTF. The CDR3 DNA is TGTGCCATCCCCGAGGGGGGGGCTCTGAACTATGGCTACACCTTC.